This T cell receptor beta chain is from a study of cytomegalovirus exposure and HLA in healthy donors. Of note for this clone: What it recognizes is unknown.

Clones were read by immunoSEQ multiplex PCR, and TCRdb kept only the in-frame ones, dropping some. The sample lists about 82,000 clones; 85% to 95% were seen once. This CDR3 contains 15 residues. Germline V gene sequence: CDR1 SGHDT, CDR2 YYEEEE. V was trimmed by 7 bases and J by 0 bases, leaving 13 bases between them. The study, taken as a whole, reports: Later, an analysis found that TCR clusters from the first cohort tended to co-occur in the approximately 130 validation repertoires. The study put 150 to 200 TCR beta chains on its list as cytomegalovirus-associated.

The chain joins TRBV5-6 to TRBJ1-4; D not certain. This TCR was sampled from a woman aged 18 to 35 in good health and CMV-seronegative. Sequenced: PBMCs. The CDR3 nucleotides are TGTGCCAGCTCCACAGACGGTGCAACTAATGAAAAACTGTTTTTT. Translation: CASSTDGATNEKLFF.